The 14 T cell receptor beta chains below come from one sample, sequenced in a study of type 1 regulatory T cells. No antigens are known for them. MiXCR, applied by TCRdb to the reads, yields one record per CDR3 protein. The sample carries about 23,000 distinct CDR3 sequences, around half recorded once. The sample was cultured T cells, either the whole culture or a sorted T cell fraction (not recorded which). Receptors originate from a human donor in good health.

This clonotype has only a few counts. The rearrangement links TRBV10-3 to TRBJ2-3; D is uncertain. The CDR3 is 15 residues long. Germline V gives CDR1 ENHRY, CDR2 SYGVKD. V gave up 6 bases and J gave up 0 bases, with 13 bases separating them. The CDR3 sequence: CAIRENLMSTDTQYF. CDR3 sequence (DNA): TGTGCCATCAGAGAAAACCTAATGAGCACAGATACGCAGTATTTT.

The sample holds a few counts of this clonotype. The genes are TRBV7-2 and TRBJ2-7, with 7 bases that match TRBD2. This CDR3 comprises 16 residues. The germline V gene has CDR1 SGHTA and CDR2 FQGNSA. The J segment lost 0 bases and the V segment lost 4 bases, leaving 9 bases of the junction unmatched. The CDR3 nucleotides read TGTGCCAGCAGCTCTCTGGCGGGACTACCCTCCTACGAGCAGTACTTC. Residues: CASSSLAGLPSYEQYF. Using reference TRBV7-2 and TRBJ2-7 for the parts outside the CDR3, the full variable domain is GAGVSQSPSNKVTEKGKDVELRCDPISGHTALYWYRQSLGQGLEFLIYFQGNSAPDKSGLPSDRFSAERTGGSVSTLTIQRTQQEDSAVYLCASSSLAGLPSYEQYFGPGTRLTVT.

This clonotype was counted between two and nine times. The rearrangement uses TRBV7-2 and TRBJ2-4; TRBD1 is a possible D gene (6 bases). Germline V CDR1 and CDR2: SGHTA, FQGNSA. V was shortened by 5 bases and J by 2 bases, with 13 bases between the two germline ends. This CDR3 contains 15 residues. CDR3 sequence reads: CASSLQQGSKNIQYF. In DNA, the CDR3 is TGTGCCAGCAGCCTACAACAGGGATCCAAAAACATTCAGTACTTC.

The CDR3 DNA reads as TGTGCCAGCAGCCATCGTACCGGGGGAAGCTCCTACGAGCAGTACTTC. It codes for CASSHRTGGSSYEQYF. The rearrangement joins TRBV4-2 to TRBJ2-7; possible D gene TRBD2, 6 bases. This CDR3 comprises 16 residues. Germline V lookup: CDR1 LGHNA, CDR2 YNFKEQ. The ends were cut back, 3 bases at V and 0 bases at J, with 15 bases in the middle.

The chain is built from TRBV20-1 and TRBJ2-2, with 7 bases that match TRBD1. The CDR3 length is 14 residues. The germline CDR1 and CDR2 sequences are DFQATT and SNEGSKA (reference sequence). Trimming cost V 6 bases and J 0 bases; bases outside gene matches: 4. The CDR3 reads CSAAGTANTGELFF. The CDR3 bases are TGCAGTGCGGCCGGGACAGCGAACACCGGGGAGCTGTTTTTT.

This chain joins TRBV6-5 and TRBJ1-2; TRBD1 aligns across 8 bases. The germline V gene encodes CDR1 MNHEY and CDR2 SVGAGI. Trimming cost V 6 bases and J 4 bases; bases outside gene matches: 7. The CDR3 runs 14 residues. The CDR3 nucleotides are TGTGCCAGCAGGATCACAGGGGGTGCCTATGGCTACACCTTC. Its protein is CASRITGGAYGYTF.

By its share, this clonotype is medium-sized (0.01 to 0.1%). The chain uses TRBV12-3 or TRBV12-4 and TRBJ2-4; possibly TRBD2 for D (6 bases). The CDR3 sequence is 14 residues long. Trimming took 6 bases from V and 1 from J, leaving 10 bases between them. DNA of the CDR3: TGTGCCAGCAGGATGGGAGGCGCCAAAAACATTCAGTACTTC. This gives the protein CASRMGGAKNIQYF.

This clonotype was seen repeatedly, ten times or more. V and J are TRBV15 and TRBJ1-4, with D possibly matching TRBD1 (6 bases). Germline values: CDR1 LNHNV, CDR2 YYDKDF (reference sequence). The CDR3 contains 15 residues. V shed 1 base and J shed 5 bases, with 11 bases lying between them. CDR3: CATSRGGGGNEKLFF. The CDR3 DNA follows: TGTGCCACCAGCAGAGGAGGAGGGGGGAATGAAAAACTGTTTTTT.

V usage is TRBV4-2 and J usage is TRBJ2-3; 10 positions agree with TRBD2. The junction had 0 bases not matched to a gene; V was cut back by 0 bases and J by 3 bases. The CDR3 has 15 residues. CDR1 is LGHNA, CDR2 YNFKEQ, per germline. CDR3 DNA sequence: TGTGCCAGCAGCCAAGAACTAGCGGGGACAGATACGCAGTATTTT. Translated: CASSQELAGTDTQYF.

In this sample, this clonotype is medium-sized (0.01 to 0.1%). The chain combines TRBV7-9 with TRBJ2-7; D uncertain. The CDR3 totals 14 residues. Germline V gives CDR1 SEHNR, CDR2 FQNEAQ (reference sequence). Deletions cut 5 bases from V and 6 bases from J, with 17 bases between. CDR3 in amino acids: CASSPTIRASEQYF. CDR3 sequence (DNA): TGTGCCAGCAGCCCGACAATACGAGCGTCCGAGCAGTACTTC. Full variable domain (rest looked up from reference TRBV7-9 and TRBJ2-7): DTGVSQNPRHKITKRGQNVTFRCDPISEHNRLYWYRQTLGQGPEFLTYFQNEAQLEKSRLLSDRFSAERPKGSFSTLEIQRTEQGDSAMYLCASSPTIRASEQYFGPGTRLTVT.

In its sample, this clonotype is medium-sized. The gene calls are TRBV5-6 and TRBJ2-1; D possibly corresponds to TRBD2 (6 bases). Trimming left V 7 bases short and J 3 bases short, with 20 bases between. Per the germline V gene, CDR1 is SGHDT and CDR2 is YYEEEE. The length of the CDR3 is 16 residues. The CDR3: CASWVGRTTFYNEQFF. CDR3 sequence (DNA): TGTGCCAGCTGGGTGGGACGGACTACCTTCTACAATGAGCAGTTCTTC.

This clonotype has only a few counts. As DNA, the CDR3 is TGTGCCAGCAGCCCCCGGGTGCAGGCTGGGCACGAGCAGTACTTC. This translates into CASSPRVQAGHEQYF. This chain connects TRBV11-2 to TRBJ2-7; D is unresolved. Trimming left V 5 bases short and J 5 bases short, with 19 bases between. The CDR3 has 15 residues. Germline V CDR1 and CDR2: SGHAT, FQNNGV.

This sequence joins TRBV28 and TRBJ2-7, with a tentative D call TRBD1 (6 bases). This CDR3 has 15 residues. Trimming removed 5 bases from V and 6 bases from J, with 20 bases in between. The germline CDR1 and CDR2 sequences are MDHEN and SYDVKM. The CDR3 region has the DNA TGTGCCAGCAGTCCCTGGGGGCAGGGGATTCCCGAGCAGTACTTC. As protein: CASSPWGQGIPEQYF.

This rearrangement joins TRBV2 to TRBJ2-2; 8 bases are shared with TRBD2. The CDR3 length is 15 residues. Trimming cost V 7 bases and J 3 bases; bases outside gene matches: 7. Per germline, CDR1 SNHLY and CDR2 FYNNEI. The CDR3: CASNLGGADTGELFF. The CDR3 coding sequence is TGTGCCAGCAACCTCGGGGGGGCCGACACCGGGGAGCTGTTTTTT.